The clone carrying this T cell receptor beta chain was counted at least ten times. This sample was included in a study of CD8+CD57+ T cells in acquired aplastic anemia. Genomic DNA constituted the template upon which TCR beta VDJ and CDR3 profiling was performed. TCRdb analysed the reads with MiXCR anew, one entry per CDR3 protein. The sample shows about 160,000 distinct CDR3 sequences, roughly 50% of them seen only once. The sequenced patients had an expansion of CD8+CD57+ cells seen by flow cytometry. Material: sorted CD4+, CD8+, or CD8+CD57+ T cells (not recorded which) from PBMCs. This receptor was taken from a human donor with aplastic anemia.

CDR3 loop: CASSRDRGLNTEAFF. CDR3 nucleotide sequence: TGTGCCAGTAGTAGAGACAGGGGATTGAACACTGAAGCTTTCTTT. V and J are TRBV19 and TRBJ1-1; 8 bases map to TRBD1. The J segment lost 0 bases and the V segment lost 4 bases, leaving 4 bases of the junction unmatched. CDR3 length: 15 residues. CDR1 and CDR2 from the germline V gene are LNHDA and SQIVND (reference sequence).